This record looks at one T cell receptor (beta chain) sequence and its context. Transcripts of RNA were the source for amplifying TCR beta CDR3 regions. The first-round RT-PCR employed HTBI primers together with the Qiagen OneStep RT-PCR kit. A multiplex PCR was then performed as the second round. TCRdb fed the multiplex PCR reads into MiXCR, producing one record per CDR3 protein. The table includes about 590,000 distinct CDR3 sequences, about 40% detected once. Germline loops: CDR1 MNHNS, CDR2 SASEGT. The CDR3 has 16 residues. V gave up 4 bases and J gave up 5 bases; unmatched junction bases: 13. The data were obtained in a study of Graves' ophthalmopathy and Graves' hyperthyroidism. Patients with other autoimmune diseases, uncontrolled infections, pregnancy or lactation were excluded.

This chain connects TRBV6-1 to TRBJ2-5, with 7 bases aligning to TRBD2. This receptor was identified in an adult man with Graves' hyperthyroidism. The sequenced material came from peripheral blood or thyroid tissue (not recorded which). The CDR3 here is CASSGARTSLSETQYF. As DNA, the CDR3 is TGTGCCAGCAGTGGAGCTCGGACTAGTCTGTCGGAGACCCAGTACTTC.